This TCR beta chain is from a study of patients and donors after allogeneic stem cell transplantation. One entry per CDR3 protein results from TCRdb running MiXCR on the RT-PCR reads. The sample lists over 400,000 distinct CDR3 sequences; 16% were seen once. V was pared by 2 bases and J by 7 bases, with 7 bases of the junction left unmatched. CDR3 length: 15 amino acids. Germline assignment: CDR1 SQVTM and CDR2 ANQGSEA. This clonotype was seen more than once but under ten times. This chain connects TRBV29-1 to TRBJ2-2; 10 positions match TRBD2. The sequencing input was blood, either unsorted or a sorted T cell fraction (not recorded which). This TCR came from a human donor who was either an allogeneic HSCT recipient or a stem cell or donor lymphocyte infusion donor (not recorded which). It is not recorded whose cells these are; they may come from a transplant donor. CDR3 residues: CSVELGTSAGGELFF. CDR3 DNA: TGCAGCGTTGAACTCGGGACTAGCGCCGGCGGGGAGCTGTTTTTT.